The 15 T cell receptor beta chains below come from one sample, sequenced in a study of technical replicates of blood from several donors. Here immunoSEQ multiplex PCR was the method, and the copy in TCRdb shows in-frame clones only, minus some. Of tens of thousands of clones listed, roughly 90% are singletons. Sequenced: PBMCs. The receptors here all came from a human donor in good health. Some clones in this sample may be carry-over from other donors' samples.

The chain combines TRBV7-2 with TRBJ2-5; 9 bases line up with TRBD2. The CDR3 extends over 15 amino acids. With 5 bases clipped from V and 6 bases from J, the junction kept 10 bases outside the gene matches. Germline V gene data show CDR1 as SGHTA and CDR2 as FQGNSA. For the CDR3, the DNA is TGTGCCAGCAGCCTACTTGCGGGAGGGCCGCAGACCCAGTACTTC. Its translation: CASSLLAGGPQTQYF.

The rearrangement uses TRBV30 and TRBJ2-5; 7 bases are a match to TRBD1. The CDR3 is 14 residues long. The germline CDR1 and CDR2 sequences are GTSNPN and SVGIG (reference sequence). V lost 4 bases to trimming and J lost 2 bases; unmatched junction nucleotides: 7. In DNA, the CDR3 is TGTGCCTGGACCCCCCCGGGACAGCAAGAGACCCAGTACTTC. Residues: CAWTPPGQQETQYF.

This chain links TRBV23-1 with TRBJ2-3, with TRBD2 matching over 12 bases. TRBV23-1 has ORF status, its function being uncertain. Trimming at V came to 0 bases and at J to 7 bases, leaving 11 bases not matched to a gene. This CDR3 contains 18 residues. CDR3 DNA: TGCGCCAGCAGTCAATCCACTAGCGGGGGGCTCCCTACTCATACGCAGTATTTT. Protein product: CASSQSTSGGLPTHTQYF.

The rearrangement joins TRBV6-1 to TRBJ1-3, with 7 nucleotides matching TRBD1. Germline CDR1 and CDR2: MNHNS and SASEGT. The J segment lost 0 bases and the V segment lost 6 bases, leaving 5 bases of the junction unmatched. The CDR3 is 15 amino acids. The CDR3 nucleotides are TGTGCCAGCAGGTATACAGGGGACTCTGGAAACACCATATATTTT. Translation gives CASRYTGDSGNTIYF.

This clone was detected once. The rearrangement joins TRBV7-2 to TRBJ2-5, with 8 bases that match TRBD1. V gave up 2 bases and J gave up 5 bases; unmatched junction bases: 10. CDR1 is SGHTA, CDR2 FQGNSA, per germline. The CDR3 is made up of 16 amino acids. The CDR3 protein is CASSLSAGGAWETQYF. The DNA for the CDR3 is TGTGCCAGCAGCTTAAGCGCAGGGGGCGCCTGGGAGACCCAGTACTTC. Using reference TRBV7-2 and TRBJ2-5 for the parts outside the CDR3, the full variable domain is GAGVSQSPSNKVTEKGKDVELRCDPISGHTALYWYRQSLGQGLEFLIYFQGNSAPDKSGLPSDRFSAERTGGSVSTLTIQRTQQEDSAVYLCASSLSAGGAWETQYFGPGTRLLVL.

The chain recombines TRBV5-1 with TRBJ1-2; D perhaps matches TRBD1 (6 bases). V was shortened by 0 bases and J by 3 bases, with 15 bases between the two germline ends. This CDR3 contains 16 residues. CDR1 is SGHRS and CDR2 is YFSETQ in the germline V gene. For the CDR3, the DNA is TGCGCCAGCAGCTTGGGACTCTCATCAGGGGACTATGGCTACACCTTC. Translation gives CASSLGLSSGDYGYTF.

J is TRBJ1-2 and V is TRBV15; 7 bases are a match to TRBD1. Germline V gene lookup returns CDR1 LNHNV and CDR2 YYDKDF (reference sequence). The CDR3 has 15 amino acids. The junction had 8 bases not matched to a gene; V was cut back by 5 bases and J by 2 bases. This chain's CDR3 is CATSGPGQWNYGYTF. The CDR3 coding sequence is TGTGCCACCAGCGGTCCGGGACAGTGGAACTATGGCTACACCTTC. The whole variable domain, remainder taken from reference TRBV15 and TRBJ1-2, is DAMVIQNPRYQVTQFGKPVTLSCSQTLNHNVMYWYQQKSSQAPKLLFHYYDKDFNNEADTPDNFQSRRPNTSFCFLDIRSPGLGDTAMYLCATSGPGQWNYGYTFGSGTRLTVV.

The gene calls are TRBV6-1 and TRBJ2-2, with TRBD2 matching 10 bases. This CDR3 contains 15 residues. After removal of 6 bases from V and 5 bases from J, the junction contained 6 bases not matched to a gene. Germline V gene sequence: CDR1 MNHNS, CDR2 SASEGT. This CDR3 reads CASRLAGVGTGELFF. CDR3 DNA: TGTGCCAGCAGGCTAGCGGGGGTGGGAACCGGGGAGCTGTTTTTT.

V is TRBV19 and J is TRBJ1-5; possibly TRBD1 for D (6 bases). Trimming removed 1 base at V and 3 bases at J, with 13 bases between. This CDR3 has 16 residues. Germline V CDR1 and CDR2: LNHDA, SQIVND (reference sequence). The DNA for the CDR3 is TGTGCCAGTAGTATAGGCTGGGGGCGCGACAATCAGCCCCAGCATTTT. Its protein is CASSIGWGRDNQPQHF.

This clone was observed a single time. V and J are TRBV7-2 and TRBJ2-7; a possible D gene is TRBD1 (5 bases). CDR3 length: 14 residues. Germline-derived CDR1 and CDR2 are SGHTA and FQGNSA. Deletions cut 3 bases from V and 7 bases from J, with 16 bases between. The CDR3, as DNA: TGTGCCAGCAGCTTCCCAGGACAAGGTAAAGAGCAGTACTTC. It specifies CASSFPGQGKEQYF.

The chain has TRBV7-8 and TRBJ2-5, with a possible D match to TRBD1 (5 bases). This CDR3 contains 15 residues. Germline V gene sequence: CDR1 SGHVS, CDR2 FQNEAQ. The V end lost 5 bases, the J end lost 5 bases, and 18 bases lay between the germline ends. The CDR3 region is CASSPPARGSETQYF. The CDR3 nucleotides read TGTGCCAGCAGCCCCCCCGCTAGGGGATCGGAGACCCAGTACTTC.

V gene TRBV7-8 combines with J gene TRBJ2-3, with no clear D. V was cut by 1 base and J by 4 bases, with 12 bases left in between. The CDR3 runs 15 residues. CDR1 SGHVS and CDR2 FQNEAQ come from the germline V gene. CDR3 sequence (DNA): TGTGCCAGCAGCTTAGTACGTCTTAGCTCAGATACGCAGTATTTT. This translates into CASSLVRLSSDTQYF.

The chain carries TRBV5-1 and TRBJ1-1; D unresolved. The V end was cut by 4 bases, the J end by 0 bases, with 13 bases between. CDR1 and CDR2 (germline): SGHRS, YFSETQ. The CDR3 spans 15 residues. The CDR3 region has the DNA TGCGCCAGCAGCAAAGGACTGACCATGAACACTGAAGCTTTCTTT. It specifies CASSKGLTMNTEAFF.

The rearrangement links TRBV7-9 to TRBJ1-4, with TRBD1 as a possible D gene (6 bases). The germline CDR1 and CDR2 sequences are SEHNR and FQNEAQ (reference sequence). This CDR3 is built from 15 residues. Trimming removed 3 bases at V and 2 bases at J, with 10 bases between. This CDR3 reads CASSFGGPTNEKLFF. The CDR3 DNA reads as TGTGCCAGCAGCTTCGGGGGGCCCACTAATGAAAAACTGTTTTTT.

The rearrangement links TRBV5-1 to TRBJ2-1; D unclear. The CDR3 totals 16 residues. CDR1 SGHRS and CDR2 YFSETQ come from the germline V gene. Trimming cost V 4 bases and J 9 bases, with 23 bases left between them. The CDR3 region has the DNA TGCGCCAGCAGCCCAAACTACCCTTCGACGTTCTCTGAGCAGTTCTTC. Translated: CASSPNYPSTFSEQFF.